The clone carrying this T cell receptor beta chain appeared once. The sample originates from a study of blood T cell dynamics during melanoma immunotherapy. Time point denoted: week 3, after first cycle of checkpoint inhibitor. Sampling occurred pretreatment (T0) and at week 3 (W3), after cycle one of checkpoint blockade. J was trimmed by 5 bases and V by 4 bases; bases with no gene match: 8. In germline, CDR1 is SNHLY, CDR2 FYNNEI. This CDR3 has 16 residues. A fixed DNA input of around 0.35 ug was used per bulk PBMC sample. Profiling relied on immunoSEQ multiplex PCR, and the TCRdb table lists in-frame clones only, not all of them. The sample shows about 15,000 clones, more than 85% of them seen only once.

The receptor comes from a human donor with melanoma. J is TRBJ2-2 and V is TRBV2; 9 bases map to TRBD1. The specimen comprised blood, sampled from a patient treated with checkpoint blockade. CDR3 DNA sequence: TGTGCCAGCAGTGCACAGGGGGCGCAGTTGACCGGGGAGCTGTTTTTT. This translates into CASSAQGAQLTGELFF.